One sample yielded the 20 T cell receptor beta chains listed below, sequenced in a study of blood T cell repertoires in COVID-19. Sequenced by immunoSEQ multiplex PCR; TCRdb stores in-frame clones only, minus some. The data show about 40,000 clones, 80% to 95% seen once. Sequenced sample: peripheral blood. The receptors originated from a woman older than 75 with acute or convalescent COVID-19.

The V and J genes are TRBV19 and TRBJ1-4, with 11 bases that match TRBD1. The ends lost 10 bases at V and 8 bases at J; junction bases unmatched: 15. CDR3 length: 16 amino acids. Germline-derived CDR1 and CDR2 are LNHDA and SQIVND (reference sequence). CDR3 nucleotide sequence: TGTGCCACTAGGAGGGACAGGGGGAACGGGGAAGAAAAACTGTTTTTT. Its translation: CATRRDRGNGEEKLFF.

The chain uses TRBV3-1 (or the pseudogene TRBV3-2) and TRBJ1-5, with D possibly being TRBD1 (6 bases). The CDR3 extends over 14 amino acids. V gave up 4 bases and J gave up 1 base, with 8 bases separating them. Germline V lookup: CDR1 LGHDT, CDR2 YNNKEL (reference sequence). The CDR3 coding sequence is TGTGCCAGCAGCCCCGGACAGAGCAATCAGCCCCAGCATTTT. Translation: CASSPGQSNQPQHF.

The sample holds one count of this clone. This rearrangement joins TRBV4-2 to TRBJ1-2, with D possibly being TRBD1 (5 bases). Trimming shortened V by 3 bases and J by 6 bases, and 11 bases separated the two germline ends. Looked up from germline, CDR1 is LGHNA and CDR2 is YNFKEQ. CDR3 length: 13 residues. CDR3 amino acids: CASSQQGSDGYTF. CDR3 sequence (DNA): TGTGCCAGCAGCCAGCAGGGTTCGGATGGCTACACCTTC.

The genes are TRBV5-1 and TRBJ1-2; TRBD1 aligns across 8 bases. Trimming at V came to 1 base and at J to 6 bases, leaving 11 bases not matched to a gene. CDR1 is SGHRS and CDR2 is YFSETQ in the germline V gene. The CDR3 contains 16 residues. CDR3 bases: TGCGCCAGCAGCTTGAACGCTGGACAGGGCGGCGATGGCTACACCTTC. Its protein is CASSLNAGQGGDGYTF.

This chain links TRBV2 with TRBJ2-1, with 7 nucleotides matching TRBD1. Germline V CDR1 and CDR2: SNHLY, FYNNEI. J gave up 3 bases and V 4 bases, and 3 bases lay outside the gene matches. This CDR3 is 14 amino acids long. CDR3 nucleotides: TGTGCCAGCAGTGGACAGGGCCTCTACAATGAGCAGTTCTTC. The encoded protein is CASSGQGLYNEQFF.

In DNA, the CDR3 is TGTGCCAGCAGTTACTCCTTACACAGGGGAGGTGATCAGCCCCAGCATTTT. It specifies CASSYSLHRGGDQPQHF. V is TRBV6-2 or TRBV6-3 and J is TRBJ1-5; 7 bases agree with TRBD1. The V segment lost 0 bases and the J segment 5 bases; nucleotides outside the gene matches: 10. In germline, CDR1 is MNHEY, CDR2 SVGEGT. There are 17 residues in the CDR3.

The chain uses TRBV4-2 and TRBJ1-1; maybe TRBD1 (6 bases). The V and J ends lost 2 bases and 4 bases respectively, with 11 bases between them. Per germline, CDR1 LGHNA and CDR2 YNFKEQ. The CDR3 is 14 amino acids. The CDR3 region has the DNA TGTGCCAGCAGCCAATCAGGGGAACTCACTGAAGCTTTCTTT. It is translated as CASSQSGELTEAFF.

The rearrangement uses TRBV12-3 or TRBV12-4 and TRBJ1-3; D not resolved. The CDR3 is 13 residues long. Trimming took 6 bases from V and 8 from J, leaving 14 bases between them. The CDR3 is CASSLTGRDTIYF. CDR3 bases: TGTGCCAGCAGCCTGACCGGGAGGGACACCATATATTTT.

J is TRBJ2-7 and V is TRBV14; tentative D call: TRBD1 (5 bases). The V gene lost 0 bases and the J gene lost 6 bases, with 12 bases spanning the gap. The CDR3 length is 14 residues. Germline assignment: CDR1 SGHDN and CDR2 FVKESK. CDR3 coding DNA: TGTGCCAGCAGCCAAGATTTGACAGCTCCCGAGCAGTACTTC. It is translated as CASSQDLTAPEQYF.

The chain recombines TRBV6-1 with TRBJ2-7, with 7 bases lining up with TRBD1. Germline-derived CDR1 and CDR2 are MNHNS and SASEGT. The CDR3 has 15 amino acids. V trimming: 1 base; J trimming: 7 bases; junction bases outside the gene matches: 10. The CDR3 bases are TGTGCCAGCAGTGAAGGGACAGGCCTTTTGGGAGAGCAGTACTTC. Amino acid sequence: CASSEGTGLLGEQYF.

The V and J genes are TRBV6-5 and TRBJ2-7, with D perhaps TRBD1 (5 bases). This CDR3 is 15 amino acids long. V was clipped by 2 bases and J by 1 base, with 12 bases between them. The V gene's germline CDR1 is MNHEY and CDR2 SVGAGI. CDR3 DNA sequence: TGTGCCAGCAGTTACACCAGTGACAGTTCCTACGAGCAGTACTTC. This codes for CASSYTSDSSYEQYF.

The CDR3 DNA is TGTGCCAGCAGCCCCCAAATCGGACAGAGCAGTAACTATGGCTACACCTTC. It codes for CASSPQIGQSSNYGYTF. This chain joins TRBV11-2 and TRBJ1-2; D possibly corresponds to TRBD1 (6 bases). V dropped 5 bases and J dropped 1 base, with 20 bases sitting between them. Germline CDR1 is SGHAT and CDR2 is FQNNGV. This CDR3 contains 17 residues.

The CDR3 is CASTPDSWNTEAFF. The CDR3 bases are TGTGCCAGCACCCCGGACAGTTGGAACACTGAAGCTTTCTTT. The rearrangement links TRBV6-5 to TRBJ1-1; the D gene is possibly TRBD1 (6 bases). The CDR3 runs to 14 residues. CDR1 is MNHEY, CDR2 SVGAGI, per germline. V lost 7 bases, J lost 1 base, and 13 bases lay in between.

This clone was seen only once. The CDR3, as DNA: TGTGCCAGCCAACCCGCGCGGGCCCCCGGGGAGACCCAGTACTTC. It codes for CASQPARAPGETQYF. The chain employs TRBV5-4 and TRBJ2-5; tentatively, D is TRBD2 (5 bases). V gave up 7 bases and J gave up 5 bases, with 21 bases separating them. This CDR3 contains 15 residues. Germline lookup yields CDR1 SGHNT and CDR2 YYREEE (reference sequence).

The chain uses TRBV23-1 and TRBJ2-3, with D tentatively TRBD2 (5 bases). TRBV23-1 is given ORF status, its function remaining uncertain. There are 16 residues in the CDR3. The V gene lost 0 bases and the J gene lost 5 bases, with 15 bases spanning the gap. The DNA for the CDR3 is TGCGCCAGCAGTCAATCGGAGGAAAGGGCGGGAGATACGCAGTATTTT. Translated, it gives CASSQSEERAGDTQYF.

The chain combines TRBV7-2 with TRBJ2-3; no definite D call. This CDR3 region has 16 residues. Looked up from germline, CDR1 is SGHTA and CDR2 is FQGNSA. V shed 3 bases and J shed 0 bases, with 13 bases lying between them. The CDR3 nucleotides are TGTGCCAGCAGCTTTGTGGGCTCCCCCAGCACAGATACGCAGTATTTT. Protein product: CASSFVGSPSTDTQYF.

The count of this clone is one. V gene TRBV4-3 combines with J gene TRBJ2-7; D possibly corresponds to TRBD1 (5 bases). The germline CDR1 and CDR2 sequences are LGHNA and YSLEER. Trimming stripped 5 bases from V and 6 bases from J, with 20 bases between. The CDR3 has 15 residues. The CDR3 nucleotides are TGCGCCAGCAGCGAAGGCCTGGGGCGCGCCCCCGAGCAGTACTTC. This gives the protein CASSEGLGRAPEQYF.

This chain joins TRBV30 and TRBJ1-1; D is perhaps TRBD1 (6 bases). This CDR3 contains 15 residues. Germline V lookup: CDR1 GTSNPN, CDR2 SVGIG (reference sequence). V was cut by 1 base and J by 2 bases, with 14 bases left in between. In nucleotides, the CDR3 is TGTGCCTGGAGTGACCCTTCGACAGGCAACACTGAAGCTTTCTTT. Translation: CAWSDPSTGNTEAFF.

This chain links TRBV19 with TRBJ1-5; no reliable D call. Trimming took 6 bases from V and 3 from J, leaving 9 bases between them. CDR1 and CDR2 from the germline V gene are LNHDA and SQIVND (reference sequence). The CDR3 runs 13 residues. CDR3: CASRREPNQPQHF. The CDR3 region has the DNA TGTGCCAGTAGGCGGGAGCCCAATCAGCCCCAGCATTTT. The variable domain in full, with the rest retrieved from reference TRBV19 and TRBJ1-5, is DGGITQSPKYLFRKEGQNVTLSCEQNLNHDAMYWYRQDPGQGLRLIYYSQIVNDFQKGDIAEGYSVSREKKESFPLTVTSAQKNPTAFYLCASRREPNQPQHFGDGTRLSIL.

This chain links TRBV3-1 (or the pseudogene TRBV3-2) with TRBJ1-5; no clear D. Germline assignment: CDR1 LGHDT and CDR2 YNNKEL (reference sequence). CDR3 length: 13 amino acids. V was trimmed by 1 base and J by 7 bases, leaving 8 bases between them. CDR3 nucleotides: TGTGCCAGCAGCCAAGCCGGGAAGCAGCCCCAGCATTTT. Encoded protein: CASSQAGKQPQHF.